This T cell receptor beta chain was retrieved from a study of T cells in tuberculosis. Study results and limitations: Active tuberculosis patients had shorter CDR3-alpha; the beta difference was nonsignificant.

Clones were sequenced by immunoSEQ multiplex PCR, and TCRdb holds only the in-frame ones, with some missing. The sample lists 20,000 to 25,000 clones, around 91% occurring once. With respect to this clone: Its target is not known.

Trimming stripped 0 bases from V and 4 bases from J, with 11 bases between. The CDR3 length is 15 residues. Germline V CDR1 and CDR2: SGHKS, YYEKEE (reference sequence). The J gene is TRBJ1-3, the V gene TRBV5-5, with unresolved D. The sample consisted of PBMCs. This clonotype was sampled from a donor aged 10-29 years with latent tuberculosis or without tuberculosis infection. For the CDR3, the DNA is TGTGCCAGCAGCTTGGACAGCCCCCCAGGAAACACCATATATTTT. Translation gives CASSLDSPPGNTIYF.